The source of this T cell receptor (beta chain) is a study of blood T cell repertoires in COVID-19. The assay was immunoSEQ multiplex PCR, and TCRdb's table has in-frame clones only and misses some. The sample holds roughly 160,000 clones, around 90% seen once. This CDR3 contains 17 residues. The germline V gene has CDR1 MNHEY and CDR2 SMNVEV (reference sequence). V lost 1 base and J lost 8; bases outside the gene matches: 12. Sequencing was done on a sample of peripheral blood. The receptor's source is a man aged 55 to 70 with COVID-19, enrolled during active disease. This chain connects TRBV27 to TRBJ2-3; TRBD2 aligns across 10 bases. In DNA form, the CDR3 reads TGTGCCAGCAGTTTATTCCAGGGTAGCGGGAGGCCGGGTACGCAGTATTTT. Its protein product is CASSLFQGSGRPGTQYF.